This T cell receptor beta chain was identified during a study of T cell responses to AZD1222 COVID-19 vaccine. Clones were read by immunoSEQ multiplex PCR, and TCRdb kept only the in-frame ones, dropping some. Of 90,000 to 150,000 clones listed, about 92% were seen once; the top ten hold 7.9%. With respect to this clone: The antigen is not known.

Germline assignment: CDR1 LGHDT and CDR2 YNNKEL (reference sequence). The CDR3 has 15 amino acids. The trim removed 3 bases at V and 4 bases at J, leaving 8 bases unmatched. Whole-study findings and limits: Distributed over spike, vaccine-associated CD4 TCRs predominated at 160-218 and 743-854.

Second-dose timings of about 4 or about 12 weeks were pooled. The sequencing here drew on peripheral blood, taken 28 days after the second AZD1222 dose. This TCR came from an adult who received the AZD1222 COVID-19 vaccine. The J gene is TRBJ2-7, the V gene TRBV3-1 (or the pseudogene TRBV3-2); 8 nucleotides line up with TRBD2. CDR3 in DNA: TGTGCCAGCAGCCATCAGGCCGGGAGGGGGTACGAGCAGTACTTC. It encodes CASSHQAGRGYEQYF.